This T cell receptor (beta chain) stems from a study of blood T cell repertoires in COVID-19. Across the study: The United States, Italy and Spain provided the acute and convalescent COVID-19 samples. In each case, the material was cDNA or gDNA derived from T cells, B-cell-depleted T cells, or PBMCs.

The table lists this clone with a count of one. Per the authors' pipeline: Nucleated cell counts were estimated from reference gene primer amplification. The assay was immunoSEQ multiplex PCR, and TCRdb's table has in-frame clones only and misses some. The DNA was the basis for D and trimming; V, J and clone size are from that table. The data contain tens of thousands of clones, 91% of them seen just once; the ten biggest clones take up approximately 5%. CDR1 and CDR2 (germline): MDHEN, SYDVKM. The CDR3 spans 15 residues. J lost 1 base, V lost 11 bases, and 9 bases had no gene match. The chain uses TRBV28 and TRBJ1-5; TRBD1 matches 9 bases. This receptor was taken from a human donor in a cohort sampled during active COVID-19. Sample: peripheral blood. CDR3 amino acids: CAVKNRGLSNQPQHF. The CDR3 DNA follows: TGTGCCGTTAAAAACAGGGGGCTAAGCAATCAGCCCCAGCATTTT.